The 28 T cell receptor beta chains below were found in one sample sequenced in a study of blood T cell repertoires in COVID-19. The repertoire was sequenced with immunoSEQ multiplex PCR; TCRdb's copy has only in-frame clones and lacks some. The sample includes roughly 80,000 clones, less than 90% of them seen just once. Sequences were obtained from peripheral blood. These receptor sequences come from a man aged 55 to 69 with active or convalescent COVID-19.

This clone was observed a handful of times. The chain recombines TRBV3-1 (or the pseudogene TRBV3-2) with TRBJ2-7; D remains ambiguous. This CDR3 contains 14 residues. V was trimmed by 5 bases and J by 1 base, leaving 12 bases between them. Germline V gives CDR1 LGHDT, CDR2 YNNKEL (reference sequence). The CDR3 DNA is TGTGCCAGCAGCTCGGAGACTGTATCCTACGAGCAGTACTTC. Protein sequence: CASSSETVSYEQYF.

The V and J genes are TRBV12-3 or TRBV12-4 and TRBJ2-1; 9 nucleotides agree with TRBD1. J gave up 8 bases and V 8 bases, and 4 bases lay outside the gene matches. The CDR3 totals 12 residues. This chain's CDR3 is CASGGTGHEQFF. In DNA form, the CDR3 reads TGTGCCAGCGGGGGGACAGGGCATGAGCAGTTCTTC.

This clone is a singleton in its sample. This sample includes further DNA sequences coding for the same CDR3. This chain connects TRBV6-2 or TRBV6-3 to TRBJ1-1, with D possibly TRBD1 on 6 matching bases. V gave up 0 bases and J gave up 3 bases, with 11 bases separating them. The CDR3 contains 15 residues. The germline CDR1 and CDR2 sequences are MNHEY and SVGEGT. In DNA, the CDR3 is TGTGCCAGCAGTTACTCAGGGGGTCGGCACACTGAAGCTTTCTTT. This encodes CASSYSGGRHTEAFF.

In its sample, this clone was seen once. The chain has TRBV2 and TRBJ2-7, with D unclear. CDR1 is SNHLY and CDR2 is FYNNEI in the germline V gene. V lost 3 bases to trimming and J lost 3 bases, with 12 bases between them. CDR3 size: 14 residues. The CDR3: CASSENPEIYEQYF. The CDR3 coding sequence is TGTGCCAGCAGTGAGAATCCTGAGATCTACGAGCAGTACTTC.

The CDR3 spells CATSDVRGPGQGLYGYTF. CDR3 nucleotides: TGTGCCACCAGTGACGTAAGGGGGCCGGGACAGGGTCTCTATGGCTACACCTTC. The chain uses TRBV24-1 and TRBJ1-2, with 9 bases fitting TRBD1. J gave up 4 bases and V 4 bases, and 15 bases lay outside the gene matches. This CDR3 is built from 18 residues. From germline, CDR1 is KGHDR and CDR2 SFDVKD.

J is TRBJ1-5 and V is TRBV7-8; 8 bases map to TRBD1. From germline, CDR1 is SGHVS and CDR2 FQNEAQ. V lost 1 base, J lost 5 bases, and 4 bases stayed unmatched. This CDR3 has 15 residues. In DNA form, the CDR3 reads TGTGCCAGCAGCTTAGTACAGGGGGAAGATCAGCCCCAGCATTTT. Translating gives CASSLVQGEDQPQHF.

In its sample, this clone was seen a few times. This chain joins TRBV7-8 and TRBJ2-1; TRBD1 agrees at 7 bases. Trimming at V came to 3 bases and at J to 6 bases, leaving 2 bases not matched to a gene. The V gene's germline CDR1 is SGHVS and CDR2 FQNEAQ. The CDR3 length is 13 residues. The CDR3 DNA follows: TGTGCCAGCAGCTTGGGACAGTTCAATGAGCAGTTCTTC. Translated: CASSLGQFNEQFF.

V usage is TRBV7-2 and J usage is TRBJ2-7, with 9 bases identical to TRBD1. In germline, CDR1 is SGHTA, CDR2 FQGNSA. The CDR3 covers 15 residues. V lost 6 bases and J lost 7; bases outside the gene matches: 13. In DNA, the CDR3 is TGTGCCAGCAGTACCGAGACCGGGACAGGGATGGAGCAGTACTTC. This gives the protein CASSTETGTGMEQYF.

V is TRBV6-2 or TRBV6-3 and J is TRBJ2-3; a possible D gene is TRBD2 (5 bases). The CDR3 totals 16 residues. V lost 0 bases, J lost 2 bases, and 12 bases lay in between. Per the germline V gene, CDR1 is MNHEY and CDR2 is SVGEGT. The CDR3, as DNA: TGTGCCAGCAGTTACTCGTTAGCGTTTTCCACAGATACGCAGTATTTT. It specifies CASSYSLAFSTDTQYF.

This clone was seen more than once but under ten times. The chain is built from TRBV7-2 and TRBJ1-1; TRBD1 aligns across 7 bases. The junction had 8 bases not matched to a gene; V was cut back by 5 bases and J by 8 bases. Germline V CDR1 and CDR2: SGHTA, FQGNSA. CDR3 length equals 13 residues. This CDR3 is CASSPQTGREAFF. The CDR3 DNA follows: TGTGCCAGCAGCCCTCAGACAGGGAGGGAAGCTTTCTTT.

CDR3 region: CASSIAGFNEQYF. Written as DNA, the CDR3 is TGTGCCAGTAGTATAGCAGGGTTCAACGAGCAGTACTTC. The rearrangement uses TRBV19 and TRBJ2-7; TRBD1 is a possible D gene (5 bases). Trimming took off 1 base at V and 5 bases at J, with 9 bases between the two ends. The CDR3 spans 13 residues. The germline V gene has CDR1 LNHDA and CDR2 SQIVND (reference sequence).

This chain uses TRBV11-1 with TRBJ1-2, with D possibly TRBD1 on 6 matching bases. V lost 3 bases and J 4 bases, leaving 12 bases between the germline ends. The CDR3 consists of 14 residues. Germline V gives CDR1 SGHAT, CDR2 FQDESV (reference sequence). The CDR3 DNA reads as TGTGCCAGCAGCTTGGACAGTTTCCTCTATGGCTACACCTTC. Its translation: CASSLDSFLYGYTF.

The chain carries TRBV5-4 and TRBJ2-1; 7 nucleotides match TRBD2. The CDR3 spans 14 residues. Losses at the gene ends were 4 bases for V and 6 bases for J; bases not matched to a gene: 7. Germline assignment: CDR1 SGHNT and CDR2 YYREEE (reference sequence). CDR3: CASSPRLAVNEQFF. The CDR3 DNA follows: TGTGCCAGCAGCCCCAGGCTAGCGGTCAATGAGCAGTTCTTC.

Only a few counts were recorded for this clone. CDR3 in DNA: TGTGCCAGCAGCGCCGAAGGGGGATTCTCCTACAATGAGCAGTTCTTC. Encoded protein: CASSAEGGFSYNEQFF. The V call is TRBV14, the J call TRBJ2-1, with D possibly being TRBD1 (6 bases). The ends were cut back, 5 bases at V and 0 bases at J, with 14 bases in the middle. This CDR3 contains 16 residues. CDR1 and CDR2 from the germline V gene are SGHDN and FVKESK. The whole variable domain, remainder taken from reference TRBV14 and TRBJ2-1, is EAGVTQFPSHSVIEKGQTVTLRCDPISGHDNLYWYRRVMGKEIKFLLHFVKESKQDESGMPNNRFLAERTGGTYSTLKVQPAELEDSGVYFCASSAEGGFSYNEQFFGPGTRLTVL.

In its sample, this clone was seen once. CDR3 nucleotide sequence: TGTGCCAGCAGCTTAGGGGCGGGACAGGTCAATGAGCAGTTCTTC. Its translation is CASSLGAGQVNEQFF. The V gene is TRBV11-3, the J gene TRBJ2-1; the match to TRBD1 covers 8 bases. V trimming: 1 base; J trimming: 6 bases; junction bases outside the gene matches: 5. The CDR3 extends over 15 amino acids. Germline-derived CDR1 and CDR2 are SGHNT and YENEEA.

As for this clone: One junction end disagrees with the germline gene, perhaps due to a read error. This chain links TRBV7-7 with TRBJ1-1; D uncertain. The CDR3 contains 15 residues. Germline values: CDR1 SSHAT, CDR2 FNYEAQ (reference sequence). This CDR3 reads CASSLDLPSSTEAFF. The DNA for the CDR3 is TGTGCTAGCAGCTTAGACCTCCCTAGCTCCACTGAAGCTTTCTTT. Filled out from reference TRBV7-7 and TRBJ1-1, the complete variable domain reads GAGVSQSPRYKVTKRGQDVTLRCDPISSHATLYWYQQALGQGPEFLTYFNYEAQPDKSGLPSDRFSAERPEGSISTLTIQRTEQRDSAMYRCASSLDLPSSTEAFFGQGTRLTVV.

The genes are TRBV6-5 and TRBJ1-1; 7 bases agree with TRBD1. CDR1 is MNHEY and CDR2 is SVGAGI in the germline V gene. V gave up 4 bases and J gave up 7 bases; unmatched junction bases: 15. The length of the CDR3 is 16 residues. CDR3 protein: CASSSLQGRWYFEAFF. The CDR3 region has the DNA TGTGCCAGCAGTTCACTACAGGGGCGTTGGTACTTTGAAGCTTTCTTT.

The V and J genes are TRBV11-2 and TRBJ1-1; D gene ambiguous. Germline V CDR1 and CDR2: SGHAT, FQNNGV. The CDR3 totals 15 residues. V lost 5 bases to trimming and J lost 3 bases, with 16 bases between them. CDR3 bases: TGTGCCAGCAGCCTTGACTTAATTCTAGACACTGAAGCTTTCTTT. Translation: CASSLDLILDTEAFF.

The genes are TRBV3-1 (or the pseudogene TRBV3-2) and TRBJ2-3; maybe TRBD2 (6 bases). The CDR3 extends over 14 amino acids. CDR1 and CDR2 from the germline V gene are LGHDT and YNNKEL (reference sequence). Trimming cost V 5 bases and J 0 bases, with 9 bases left between them. The CDR3 loop reads CASSSRGSTDTQYF. The CDR3 DNA sequence: TGTGCCAGCAGCTCCCGGGGGAGCACAGATACGCAGTATTTT.

The V and J genes are TRBV12-3 or TRBV12-4 and TRBJ1-6; tentatively, D is TRBD1 (6 bases). The V end lost 4 bases, the J end lost 11 bases, and 12 bases lay between the germline ends. CDR3 length: 13 amino acids. As DNA, the CDR3 is TGTGCCAGCAGTTCCGGGACACGAGCACCCCTCCACTTT. Amino acid sequence: CASSSGTRAPLHF.

This clone was detected once. V gene TRBV29-1 combines with J gene TRBJ1-2; D gene unclear. Germline values: CDR1 SQVTM, CDR2 ANQGSEA. CDR3 size: 12 residues. V was clipped by 4 bases and J by 7 bases, with 13 bases between them. The CDR3 bases are TGCAGCGTTGTTCTCCGGGAGGGTGGCTACACCTTC. This translates into CSVVLREGGYTF.

The V gene is TRBV7-2, the J gene TRBJ2-2; 9 nucleotides agree with TRBD2. The CDR3 totals 15 residues. Germline CDR1 is SGHTA and CDR2 is FQGNSA. Trimming took 2 bases from V and 5 from J; bases not matched to a gene: 3. CDR3 loop: CASSLLAGSTGELFF. CDR3 sequence (DNA): TGTGCCAGCAGCTTACTAGCGGGGTCTACCGGGGAGCTGTTTTTT.

The chain links TRBV9 to TRBJ2-1, with TRBD2 matching over 11 bases. CDR1 SGDLS and CDR2 YYNGEE come from the germline V gene. The CDR3 totals 16 residues. The trim removed 3 bases at V and 9 bases at J, leaving 11 bases unmatched. The CDR3 nucleotides read TGTGCCAGCAGCGAAAAAACTAGCGGGGGTATGAGTGAGCAGTTCTTC. It translates to CASSEKTSGGMSEQFF. The full variable domain, rest sourced from reference TRBV9 and TRBJ2-1, is DSGVTQTPKHLITATGQRVTLRCSPRSGDLSVYWYQQSLDQGLQFLIQYYNGEERAKGNILERFSAQQFPDLHSELNLSSLELGDSALYFCASSEKTSGGMSEQFFGPGTRLTVL.

The rearrangement joins TRBV12-3 or TRBV12-4 to TRBJ2-3; D unclear. The V gene lost 6 bases and the J gene lost 2 bases, with 9 bases spanning the gap. This CDR3 is built from 13 residues. CDR3 bases: TGTGCCAGCAGGGCCTTTGTCACAGATACGCAGTATTTT. It encodes CASRAFVTDTQYF.

This clone was seen only a few times. The chain has TRBV18 and TRBJ2-7, with D tentatively TRBD1 (6 bases). CDR3 length equals 14 residues. V lost 6 bases and J lost 2, with 14 bases in between. Germline CDR1 KGHSH, CDR2 LQKENI. This CDR3 is CASSPQGSAYEQYF. CDR3 DNA: TGTGCCAGCTCCCCGCAGGGGTCGGCCTACGAGCAGTACTTC.

The rearrangement links TRBV5-5 to TRBJ2-7; 7 bases fit TRBD1. J was trimmed by 0 bases and V by 4 bases; bases with no gene match: 10. Germline V gene lookup returns CDR1 SGHKS and CDR2 YYEKEE (reference sequence). The CDR3 totals 16 residues. The CDR3 DNA reads as TGTGCCAGCAGCAACCCAGGGACAGCCAGCTCCTACGAGCAGTACTTC. Amino acids: CASSNPGTASSYEQYF.

The chain is built from TRBV7-2 and TRBJ2-3; 8 bases align to TRBD2. Per the germline V gene, CDR1 is SGHTA and CDR2 is FQGNSA. Trimming removed 5 bases from V and 5 bases from J; junction bases left unmatched: 6. This CDR3 has 14 residues. In DNA form, the CDR3 reads TGTGCCAGCAGCGACCGGGGGGGAGGAGATACGCAGTATTTT. Its protein product is CASSDRGGGDTQYF.

This clone appeared a single time. The gene calls are TRBV6-1 and TRBJ2-3, with no clear D. This CDR3 spans 14 amino acids. The V gene lost 0 bases and the J gene lost 2 bases, with 6 bases spanning the gap. Germline V gene data show CDR1 as MNHNS and CDR2 as SASEGT. The CDR3 DNA follows: TGTGCCAGCAGTGAAGCGGGCATCACAGATACGCAGTATTTT. Translated, it gives CASSEAGITDTQYF.